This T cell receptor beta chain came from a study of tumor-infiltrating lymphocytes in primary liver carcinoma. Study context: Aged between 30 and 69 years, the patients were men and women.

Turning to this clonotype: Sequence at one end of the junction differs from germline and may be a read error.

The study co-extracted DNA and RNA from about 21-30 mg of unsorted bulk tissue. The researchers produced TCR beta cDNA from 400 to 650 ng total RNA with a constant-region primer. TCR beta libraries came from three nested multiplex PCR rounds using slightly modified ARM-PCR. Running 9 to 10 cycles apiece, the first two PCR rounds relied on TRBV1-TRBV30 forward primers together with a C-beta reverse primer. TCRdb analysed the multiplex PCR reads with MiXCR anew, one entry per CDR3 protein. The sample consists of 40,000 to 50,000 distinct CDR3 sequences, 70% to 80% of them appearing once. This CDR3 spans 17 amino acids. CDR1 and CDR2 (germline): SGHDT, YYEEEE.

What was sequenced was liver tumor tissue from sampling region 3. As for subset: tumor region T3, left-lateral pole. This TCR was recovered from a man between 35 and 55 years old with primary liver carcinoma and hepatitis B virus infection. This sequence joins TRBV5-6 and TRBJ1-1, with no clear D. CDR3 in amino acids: CASNLDSTRREATETFF. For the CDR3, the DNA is TGTGCCAGCAACTTGGATAGTACGAGAAGGGAGGCCACTGAAACTTTCTTT.